This T cell receptor (beta chain) was sequenced during a study of T cell changes during pregnancy in multiple sclerosis. TCRdb's copy holds only in-frame clones and misses some; the assay was immunoSEQ multiplex PCR. This table holds about 42,000 clones, around 90% found once. The germline gives CDR1 SGHKS, CDR2 YYEKEE (reference sequence). Between the trimmed V and J ends, which lost 1 base and 7 bases, there was a span of 12 bases. The CDR3 spans 15 residues. The sequences come from CD4+ T cells from peripheral blood mononuclear cells, collected after pregnancy. The chain links TRBV5-5 to TRBJ1-6; maybe TRBD1 (5 bases). This clonotype was obtained from a female donor with multiple sclerosis, enrolled in a pregnancy study. CDR3 coding DNA: TGTGCCAGCAGCTTGAATGCAGGGAGGAATTCACCCCTCCACTTT. Translation gives CASSLNAGRNSPLHF.